This T cell receptor (beta chain) was identified during a study of shared clonotypes between healthy human individuals. Findings and limits, study-wide: Larger estimated richness was generally seen in naive subsets than in memory subsets. The expectation was that sequencing depth would affect clonotype sharing among donors.

In the case of this clone: The antigen remains unidentified. The sample holds other DNA sequences that translate to the same CDR3.

This CDR3 region has 13 residues. Germline V gives CDR1 SNHLY, CDR2 FYNNEI. The germline V and J ends were trimmed by 1 base and 0 bases, with 3 bases remaining between them. Each subset's genomic DNA was shared equally among a number of immunoSEQ plates. Assay used: immunoSEQ multiplex PCR; TCRdb lists only in-frame clones, some missing. The sample has approximately 2.3 million clones; more than 85% are singletons. CD45RA-negative memory and CD45RA+ naive subsets were split from the CD4+ cells. This TCR was recovered from a man aged 18 to 29 in good health. Some clones in this sample may be carry-over from other donors' samples. Sequencing was done on a sample of naive CD4+ T cells from PBMCs. Subset here: CD45RA+ positively selected. V usage is TRBV2 and J usage is TRBJ1-2; D is unresolved. Here the CDR3 DNA reads TGTGCCAGCAGTGAAGGGGCTAACTATGGCTACACCTTC. It is translated as CASSEGANYGYTF.